This TCR beta chain was observed in a study of blood T cell repertoires in COVID-19. Across the study: Sources were T cells, B-cell-depleted T cells, or PBMCs; the material itself was cDNA or gDNA.

Germline V gives CDR1 SGHRS, CDR2 YFSETQ. The CDR3 has 13 amino acids. Trimming removed 2 bases from V and 5 bases from J; junction bases left unmatched: 0. Libraries were prepared by immunoSEQ multiplex PCR; TCRdb keeps only in-frame clonotypes and omits some of them. The sample has nearly 60,000 clones; approximately 81% are singletons. The genes are TRBV5-1 and TRBJ2-2; 7 bases line up with TRBD1. The sequence was collected from a man in his forties with active COVID-19. What was sequenced was peripheral blood. CDR3 DNA sequence: TGCGCCAGCAGCTTCAGGGGGACCGGGGAGCTGTTTTTT. Translated, it gives CASSFRGTGELFF.